The T cell receptor beta chain described here comes from a study of blood T cells in healthy people across ages. The study, taken as a whole, reports: Long-lived donors exceeded aged donors in naive CD4+ cells and diversity. Percentage of naive T cells showed a strong correlation with TCR beta diversity.

It was with a sample-barcoded 5' primer and a J-beta primer mix that a second PCR of roughly 6 to 12 cycles was run. A 12-random-nucleotide template-switch adaptor tagged each cDNA molecule. TCRdb redid the calling of the 5' RACE reads with MiXCR, one entry per CDR3 protein. There are some 1,800,000 distinct CDR3 sequences in the sample; about two fifths occur only once, and 23% lies in the top ten. In the case of this clonotype: As yet, its antigen is unknown.

The material sequenced was blood. The sequence came from a human donor in good health.

The CDR3 sequence: CSVDQTRLYNEQFF. The CDR3 DNA reads TGCAGCGTTGACCAGACCCGACTTTACAATGAGCAGTTCTTC. V is TRBV29-1 and J is TRBJ2-1; D gene unclear. The CDR3 totals 14 residues. V was trimmed by 3 bases and J by 4 bases, leaving 13 bases between them. Germline CDR1 SQVTM, CDR2 ANQGSEA.